These 7 T cell receptor beta chains share one sample of origin, sequenced in a study of blood T cells in healthy people across ages. The second PCR ran about 6 to 12 cycles with a sample-barcoded 5' primer and J-beta primers. TCRdb re-called the 5' RACE reads through MiXCR, storing one row per CDR3 protein. The table records almost 1 million distinct CDR3 sequences, just over 50% of them present only once. Specimen: blood. These receptors all stem from a woman aged 55-70 years in good health.

As for this clonotype: A read error may produce the germline difference seen at one junction end. The rearrangement uses TRBV7-2 and TRBJ2-1; 9 positions match TRBD2. The CDR3 spans 15 residues. Germline V CDR1 and CDR2: SGHTA, FQGNSA. This chain's CDR3 is CASSISSGIHNKQFF. The CDR3 DNA is TGTGCCAGCAGCATTTCTAGCGGGATCCACAATAAGCAGTTCTTC.

This clonotype was seen only a few times. The V and J genes are TRBV27 and TRBJ2-1; 8 bases are a match to TRBD2. CDR3 length equals 15 residues. Germline V gene sequence: CDR1 MNHEY, CDR2 SMNVEV (reference sequence). J gave up 6 bases and V 5 bases, and 9 bases lay outside the gene matches. In DNA form, the CDR3 reads TGTGCCAGCAGTGCACAGGGACTAGTCGGCAATGAGCAGTTCTTC. Its translation: CASSAQGLVGNEQFF.

The V call is TRBV29-1, the J call TRBJ1-1; 8 bases fit TRBD1. J lost 1 base, V lost 4 bases, and 5 bases had no gene match. This CDR3 spans 14 amino acids. CDR1 is SQVTM, CDR2 ANQGSEA, per germline. This CDR3 reads CSVAPGTGNTEAFF. CDR3 nucleotides: TGCAGCGTTGCTCCCGGGACAGGGAACACTGAAGCTTTCTTT. The complete variable domain, with remaining parts taken from reference TRBV29-1 and TRBJ1-1, reads SAVISQKPSRDICQRGTSLTIQCQVDSQVTMMFWYRQQPGQSLTLIATANQGSEATYESGFVIDKFPISRPNLTFSTLTVSNMSPEDSSIYLCSVAPGTGNTEAFFGQGTRLTVV.

The genes are TRBV5-5 and TRBJ1-1, with D hard to call. Looked up from germline, CDR1 is SGHKS and CDR2 is YYEKEE (reference sequence). This CDR3 has 14 amino acids. Trimming took off 3 bases at V and 4 bases at J, with 13 bases between the two ends. The chain's CDR3 is CASSSRRYGTEAFF. The CDR3 DNA reads TGTGCCAGCAGCTCCAGGAGGTATGGCACTGAAGCTTTCTTT.

The genes are TRBV12-3 or TRBV12-4 and TRBJ2-4; the match to TRBD2 covers 8 bases. J gave up 1 base and V 5 bases, and 4 bases lay outside the gene matches. This CDR3 comprises 15 residues. CDR3 in DNA: TGTGCCAGCAGTCCGCAGCGGGGGGCCAAAAACATTCAGTACTTC. Encoded protein: CASSPQRGAKNIQYF.

The chain is built from TRBV7-2 and TRBJ2-5, with D unresolved. The J call may be in error: the DNA end matches TRBJ2-4 better. The germline CDR1 and CDR2 sequences are SGHTA and FQGNSA. This CDR3 spans 13 amino acids. The CDR3 is CASSLTSANIQYF. The CDR3 DNA is TGTGCCAGCAGCTTAACGTCAGCCAACATTCAGTACTTC.

The chain carries TRBV4-1 and TRBJ2-1; no reliable D call. V shed 5 bases and J shed 0 bases, with 11 bases lying between them. Germline V lookup: CDR1 MGHRA, CDR2 YSYEKL. The CDR3 spans 15 residues. The CDR3 loop is CASSVGLNSYNEQFF. As DNA, the CDR3 is TGCGCCAGCAGCGTAGGGTTAAACTCCTACAATGAGCAGTTCTTC.